The 27 T cell receptor beta chains presented below share a single source sample, sequenced in a study of early T cells in non-severe SARS-CoV-2 infection. TCRdb reanalysed the 5' RACE reads using MiXCR and keeps one entry per CDR3 protein. The sample records 45,000 to 50,000 distinct CDR3 sequences, less than 7.5% being singletons. The input for sequencing was whole blood, taken at baseline. The receptors here all came from an adult who was a healthcare worker with PCR-confirmed SARS-CoV-2 infection or an uninfected control (not recorded which).

This clonotype has a count of ten or more. This chain joins TRBV14 and TRBJ2-7; TRBD1 matches 9 bases. Trimming cost V 0 bases and J 6 bases; bases outside gene matches: 12. The germline CDR1 and CDR2 sequences are SGHDN and FVKESK. The CDR3 contains 17 residues. CDR3 residues: CASSQDRGRTTGGEQYF. The DNA for the CDR3 is TGTGCCAGCAGCCAAGATCGTGGGAGAACGACAGGGGGCGAGCAGTACTTC.

A few counts support this clonotype. The genes are TRBV7-2 and TRBJ1-1; perhaps TRBD1 as D (6 bases). Germline lookup yields CDR1 SGHTA and CDR2 FQGNSA. The length of the CDR3 is 14 residues. V shed 4 bases and J shed 6 bases, with 15 bases lying between them. As DNA, the CDR3 is TGTGCCAGCAGCTGGCAGGGGCCCCAGCCTGAAGCTTTCTTT. Amino acids: CASSWQGPQPEAFF.

This clonotype has just a few counts. J is TRBJ2-3 and V is TRBV27, with 10 nucleotides matching TRBD2. The CDR3 sequence is 16 residues long. Germline CDR1 MNHEY, CDR2 SMNVEV (reference sequence). Trimming cost V 6 bases and J 3 bases; bases outside gene matches: 9. CDR3 sequence: CASRGYRAGGTDTQYF. The CDR3 bases are TGTGCCAGCAGAGGGTACAGAGCGGGGGGGACAGATACGCAGTATTTT.

The J gene is TRBJ1-4, the V gene TRBV7-2, with D perhaps TRBD1 (5 bases). Germline CDR1 SGHTA, CDR2 FQGNSA. CDR3 length: 14 amino acids. V shed 2 bases and J shed 5 bases, with 9 bases lying between them. CDR3 residues: CASSLKGSNEKLFF. The CDR3 nucleotides are TGTGCCAGCAGCTTAAAGGGGTCGAATGAAAAACTGTTTTTT.

This clonotype was detected many times. Written as DNA, the CDR3 is TGTGCCAGCAGTTACCCCGCAGTCGGCCAAACACCCCTCCACTTT. It translates to CASSYPAVGQTPLHF. The chain joins TRBV6-6 to TRBJ1-6; D ambiguous. The germline gives CDR1 MNHNY, CDR2 SVGAGI (reference sequence). The germline V and J ends were trimmed by 2 bases and 11 bases, with 16 bases remaining between them. The CDR3 is 15 amino acids.

This clonotype ranks as medium-sized. The rearrangement links TRBV5-1 to TRBJ1-5; maybe TRBD1 (5 bases). V gave up 4 bases and J gave up 7 bases, with 21 bases separating them. The CDR3 spans 16 residues. Germline CDR1 and CDR2: SGHRS and YFSETQ. The CDR3 region is CASSPPGPREGQPQHF. CDR3 coding DNA: TGCGCCAGCAGCCCACCGGGACCCAGGGAAGGGCAGCCCCAGCATTTT.

This clonotype was found a few times. The rearrangement links TRBV12-5 to TRBJ2-1, with D possibly being TRBD1 (6 bases). Germline CDR1 and CDR2: LGHNT and FRNRAP. The V end was cut by 6 bases, the J end by 3 bases, with 15 bases between. The length of the CDR3 is 15 residues. CDR3 DNA: TGTGCTAGTGGCCCTCGGGACACAGACTACAATGAGCAGTTCTTC. Translation gives CASGPRDTDYNEQFF.

This clonotype was detected only a few times. V usage is TRBV6-5 and J usage is TRBJ1-5, with D possibly matching TRBD1 (5 bases). Germline assignment: CDR1 MNHEY and CDR2 SVGAGI. CDR3 length: 15 residues. The V end lost 5 bases, the J end lost 3 bases, and 14 bases lay between the germline ends. CDR3 in DNA: TGTGCCAGCAGTCCGTCCGACAGTAACAATCAGCCCCAGCATTTT. Translated: CASSPSDSNNQPQHF.

The chain recombines TRBV6-5 with TRBJ2-7, with 7 bases lining up with TRBD1. CDR3 length: 13 amino acids. The V gene's germline CDR1 is MNHEY and CDR2 SVGAGI. The V segment lost 8 bases and the J segment 3 bases; nucleotides outside the gene matches: 7. The CDR3 loop reads CASGKGANYEQYF. Written as DNA, the CDR3 is TGTGCCAGCGGTAAGGGGGCAAACTACGAGCAGTACTTC.

This clonotype was counted many times. The chain uses TRBV2 and TRBJ2-4; possible D gene TRBD1, 6 bases. V was pared by 7 bases and J by 7 bases, with 14 bases between. CDR3 size: 13 residues. Germline assignment: CDR1 SNHLY and CDR2 FYNNEI. The CDR3 DNA follows: TGTGCCAGCACCGACAGGCTTACGAACATTCAGTACTTC. Its protein is CASTDRLTNIQYF. The entire variable domain, with the rest obtained from reference TRBV2 and TRBJ2-4, is as follows: EPEVTQTPSHQVTQMGQEVILRCVPISNHLYFYWYRQILGQKVEFLVSFYNNEISEKSEIFDDQFSVERPDGSNFTLKIRSTKLEDSAMYFCASTDRLTNIQYFGAGTRLSVL.

This clonotype was recorded many times. The chain is built from TRBV6-6 and TRBJ1-4, with 12 nucleotides matching TRBD1. The germline V gene has CDR1 MNHNY and CDR2 SVGAGI (reference sequence). This CDR3 spans 15 amino acids. Trimming cost V 5 bases and J 7 bases; bases outside gene matches: 5. The CDR3 here is CASSGGQGASEKLFF. CDR3 nucleotides: TGTGCCAGCAGTGGGGGACAGGGGGCTTCTGAAAAACTGTTTTTT.

This clonotype was seen ten or more times. The gene calls are TRBV20-1 and TRBJ1-5, with D unresolved. The ends were cut back, 6 bases at V and 7 bases at J, with 22 bases in the middle. The CDR3 totals 15 residues. Germline loops: CDR1 DFQATT, CDR2 SNEGSKA (reference sequence). The CDR3 DNA reads TGCAGTGCCGTTCCCATCACGTCCACGGGGCAGCCCCAGCATTTT. It encodes CSAVPITSTGQPQHF.

This clonotype showed up many times. The chain employs TRBV6-1 and TRBJ1-1; 9 bases fit TRBD1. J lost 2 bases, V lost 5 bases, and 6 bases had no gene match. The CDR3 contains 15 residues. Germline CDR1 reads MNHNS; CDR2 reads SASEGT. CDR3 sequence reads: CASSTRTGVNTEAFF. CDR3 nucleotides: TGTGCCAGCAGTACCCGGACAGGGGTTAACACTGAAGCTTTCTTT.

The table lists this clonotype with many counts. The rearrangement joins TRBV3-1 to TRBJ1-6; the D is unclear. Germline CDR1 is LGHDT and CDR2 is YNNKEL (reference sequence). This CDR3 has 14 amino acids. Trimming pared 5 bases from V and 7 bases from J, leaving 12 bases between. The CDR3 sequence is CASSVDQRNSPLHF. DNA of the CDR3: TGTGCCAGCAGCGTGGACCAGAGGAATTCACCCCTCCACTTT.

This clonotype was seen many times. The V call is TRBV19, the J call TRBJ2-3; TRBD2 matches at 11 bases. This CDR3 comprises 13 residues. In germline, CDR1 is LNHDA, CDR2 SQIVND (reference sequence). The ends lost 6 bases at V and 5 bases at J; junction bases unmatched: 1. This CDR3 is CASRTSGVDTQYF. The DNA for the CDR3 is TGTGCCAGTAGGACTAGCGGGGTAGATACGCAGTATTTT.

At least ten counts were recorded for this clonotype. The V and J genes are TRBV28 and TRBJ2-7, with TRBD1 matching 7 bases. V lost 4 bases, J lost 13 bases, and 10 bases stayed unmatched. The CDR3 sequence is 12 residues long. The germline CDR1 and CDR2 sequences are MDHEN and SYDVKM. CDR3 loop: CASSSPNRGNYF. The CDR3 nucleotides read TGTGCCAGCAGTTCTCCTAACAGGGGCAACTACTTC.

This clonotype has ten or more counts. The V gene is TRBV7-6, the J gene TRBJ1-1; unclear D gene. The CDR3 covers 14 residues. Looked up from germline, CDR1 is SGHVS and CDR2 is FNYEAQ. Between the trimmed V and J ends, which lost 2 bases and 1 base, there was a span of 8 bases. The CDR3 sequence: CASSLNRGNTEAFF. The CDR3 DNA reads TGTGCCAGCAGCTTAAATAGAGGGAACACTGAAGCTTTCTTT.

CDR3 DNA sequence: TGTGCCAGCAGTCATAACAGGCCTGAAGCTTTCTTT. Its translation is CASSHNRPEAFF. The chain joins TRBV7-9 to TRBJ1-1; possible D gene TRBD1, 5 bases. The length of the CDR3 is 12 residues. CDR1 and CDR2 from the germline V gene are SEHNR and FQNEAQ (reference sequence). Between the trimmed V and J ends, which lost 6 bases and 6 bases, there was a span of 11 bases.

This clonotype was counted a few times. The chain uses TRBV20-1 and TRBJ2-5; unclear D gene. V shed 5 bases and J shed 5 bases, with 15 bases lying between them. This CDR3 spans 13 amino acids. The germline V gene encodes CDR1 DFQATT and CDR2 SNEGSKA (reference sequence). CDR3 region: CSARVDGSETQYF. CDR3 nucleotide sequence: TGCAGTGCTCGAGTCGATGGTTCCGAGACCCAGTACTTC.

This clonotype was detected only a few times. The V gene is TRBV18, the J gene TRBJ1-1; D is undetermined. Looked up from germline, CDR1 is KGHSH and CDR2 is LQKENI. CDR3 size: 13 residues. V was cut by 3 bases and J by 0 bases, with 5 bases left in between. The CDR3 bases are TGTGCCAGCTCACCGTCCATGAACACTGAAGCTTTCTTT. Protein sequence: CASSPSMNTEAFF.

The sample holds many counts of this clonotype. The chain uses TRBV20-1 and TRBJ2-7, with D possibly being TRBD1 (6 bases). Per germline, CDR1 DFQATT and CDR2 SNEGSKA (reference sequence). V lost 1 base to trimming and J lost 5 bases, with 12 bases between them. The CDR3 spans 13 residues. The CDR3 loop reads CSARGQVWHEQYF. The CDR3 DNA follows: TGCAGTGCTAGAGGACAGGTTTGGCACGAGCAGTACTTC.

This rearrangement joins TRBV7-9 to TRBJ1-6; 10 positions match TRBD1. Unmatched junction bases numbered 5, after V lost 1 base and J lost 8 bases. The CDR3 runs 16 residues. Germline V gene sequence: CDR1 SEHNR, CDR2 FQNEAQ (reference sequence). The CDR3 DNA reads TGTGCCAGCAGCTTAGGAGGGGGACAGGGGCATTCACCCCTCCACTTT. Protein sequence: CASSLGGGQGHSPLHF. The whole variable domain, remainder taken from reference TRBV7-9 and TRBJ1-6, is DTGVSQNPRHKITKRGQNVTFRCDPISEHNRLYWYRQTLGQGPEFLTYFQNEAQLEKSRLLSDRFSAERPKGSFSTLEIQRTEQGDSAMYLCASSLGGGQGHSPLHFGNGTRLTVT.

The table lists this clonotype with many counts. This chain uses TRBV19 with TRBJ2-2, with 11 bases lining up with TRBD1. Germline loops: CDR1 LNHDA, CDR2 SQIVND (reference sequence). This CDR3 is 16 amino acids long. V lost 5 bases to trimming and J lost 3 bases; unmatched junction nucleotides: 5. CDR3 loop: CASSVGTGGHTGELFF. Here the CDR3 DNA reads TGTGCCAGTAGTGTGGGGACAGGGGGACACACCGGGGAGCTGTTTTTT. The variable domain in full, with the rest retrieved from reference TRBV19 and TRBJ2-2, is DGGITQSPKYLFRKEGQNVTLSCEQNLNHDAMYWYRQDPGQGLRLIYYSQIVNDFQKGDIAEGYSVSREKKESFPLTVTSAQKNPTAFYLCASSVGTGGHTGELFFGEGSRLTVL.

This clonotype has more than one count but fewer than ten. J is TRBJ1-3 and V is TRBV7-2; TRBD1 matches 8 bases. Germline-derived CDR1 and CDR2 are SGHTA and FQGNSA. This CDR3 is built from 15 residues. Germline trimming cut 4 bases from V and 0 bases from J; bases unmatched to any gene: 2. The chain's CDR3 is CASSWTGSSGNTIYF. The DNA for the CDR3 is TGTGCCAGCAGCTGGACAGGGAGCTCTGGAAACACCATATATTTT.

The sample holds a few counts of this clonotype. The rearrangement uses TRBV20-1 and TRBJ2-3; 7 nucleotides align to TRBD2. The CDR3 totals 14 residues. Looked up from germline, CDR1 is DFQATT and CDR2 is SNEGSKA (reference sequence). V dropped 6 bases and J dropped 2; count of bases not matched to a gene: 8. CDR3 DNA sequence: TGCAGTGCCCAATCTAGCGGAAACACAGATACGCAGTATTTT. Protein sequence: CSAQSSGNTDTQYF.

The rearrangement links TRBV7-2 to TRBJ2-7; 9 nucleotides match TRBD2. The V gene's germline CDR1 is SGHTA and CDR2 FQGNSA. This CDR3 comprises 13 residues. The V and J ends lost 0 bases and 7 bases, in that order; junction bases with no gene match: 1. In nucleotides, the CDR3 is TGTGCCAGCAGCTTAGCGCGGGGGGGTGAGCAGTACTTC. This codes for CASSLARGGEQYF.

This clonotype was counted ten times or more. This CDR3 reads CASSQEETQYF. Written as DNA, the CDR3 is TGTGCCAGCAGCCAAGAAGAGACCCAGTACTTC. The V and J genes are TRBV11-2 and TRBJ2-5; D uncertain. The CDR3 extends over 11 amino acids. V lost 5 bases, J lost 3 bases, and 4 bases lay in between. Germline V lookup: CDR1 SGHAT, CDR2 FQNNGV.